This entry lists 7 T cell receptor beta chains sequenced from one sample in a study of blood T cell repertoires in COVID-19. The data were produced by immunoSEQ multiplex PCR, yet TCRdb's version contains in-frame clones alone and is incomplete. The sample yields around 300,000 clones, 86% seen once. Specimen: peripheral blood. The origin of the receptors is a woman aged 65 to 85 with COVID-19, enrolled during active disease.

This chain links TRBV6-2 or TRBV6-3 with TRBJ2-3; 7 nucleotides agree with TRBD1. J gave up 2 bases and V 3 bases, and 5 bases lay outside the gene matches. The CDR3 runs 15 residues. Per germline, CDR1 MNHEY and CDR2 SVGEGT. The CDR3 protein is CASSYRGGHTDTQYF. The CDR3 DNA follows: TGTGCCAGCAGTTATAGAGGGGGCCACACAGATACGCAGTATTTT.

The rearrangement links TRBV29-1 to TRBJ2-7, with a weak D call TRBD1 (6 bases). The CDR3 contains 12 residues. Germline CDR1 reads SQVTM; CDR2 reads ANQGSEA. V lost 4 bases to trimming and J lost 4 bases, with 11 bases between them. The CDR3 spells CSVGWTVYEQYF. The CDR3 bases are TGCAGCGTTGGGTGGACAGTTTACGAGCAGTACTTC.

The count of this clone is one. V is TRBV7-6 and J is TRBJ2-3; D not resolved. Germline V CDR1 and CDR2: SGHVS, FNYEAQ. This CDR3 is built from 12 residues. The germline V and J ends were trimmed by 5 bases and 1 base, with 4 bases remaining between them. CDR3 amino acids: CASSRGTDTQYF. Here the CDR3 DNA reads TGTGCCAGCAGCCGAGGCACAGATACGCAGTATTTT.

This clone was picked up one time. V gene TRBV7-9 combines with J gene TRBJ2-3, with 7 bases fitting TRBD1. CDR1 is SEHNR and CDR2 is FQNEAQ in the germline V gene (reference sequence). The V and J ends lost 5 bases and 7 bases, in that order; junction bases with no gene match: 9. The CDR3 is 14 amino acids. CDR3: CASSARDSSYTQYF. The CDR3 DNA sequence: TGTGCCAGCAGCGCCCGGGACAGTAGCTATACGCAGTATTTT.

V and J are TRBV7-2 and TRBJ1-1, with a possible D match to TRBD1 (6 bases). CDR1 is SGHTA and CDR2 is FQGNSA in the germline V gene. The CDR3 is made up of 15 amino acids. Trimming took off 2 bases at V and 1 base at J, with 11 bases between the two ends. CDR3 DNA: TGTGCCAGCAGCTTATATCCGGGACAGAACACTGAAGCTTTCTTT. It codes for CASSLYPGQNTEAFF.

The CDR3 sequence: CASSSIGQGIFSGNTIYF. The CDR3, as DNA: TGTGCCAGCTCATCGATCGGACAGGGGATTTTCTCTGGAAACACCATATATTTT. V usage is TRBV18 and J usage is TRBJ1-3; 9 nucleotides agree with TRBD1. The germline CDR1 and CDR2 sequences are KGHSH and LQKENI. J lost 0 bases, V lost 5 bases, and 11 bases had no gene match. The CDR3 consists of 18 residues.

Comment on this clone: The same CDR3 also results from other DNA sequences found in this sample. The chain is built from TRBV4-1 and TRBJ1-5; 9 bases map to TRBD1. Germline-derived CDR1 and CDR2 are MGHRA and YSYEKL. The CDR3 covers 14 residues. V gave up 6 bases and J gave up 4 bases; unmatched junction bases: 4. The CDR3 DNA reads as TGCGCCAGCAGTCCCGGGACAGGGAATCAGCCCCAGCATTTT. Translating gives CASSPGTGNQPQHF.